These 13 T cell receptor beta chains were all obtained from the same sample, sequenced in a study of monozygotic twins with cystic fibrosis. Sequencing was performed with immunoSEQ multiplex PCR; in TCRdb, only in-frame clones are kept and a portion is missing. This table has approximately 34,000 clones, approximately 96% appearing once. The sequenced sample consisted of blood. The receptors here all came from a girl between 2 and 10 years old with cystic fibrosis.

The chain couples TRBV18 to TRBJ2-1; D remains ambiguous. The V gene's germline CDR1 is KGHSH and CDR2 LQKENI. The CDR3 spans 14 residues. The V end lost 3 bases, the J end lost 1 base, and 7 bases lay between the germline ends. CDR3 bases: TGTGCCAGCTCACCCTCCGCGTCCTACAATGAGCAGTTCTTC. This codes for CASSPSASYNEQFF.

CDR3 residues: CASSQKAGAGETQYF. CDR3 coding DNA: TGCGCCAGCAGCCAAAAAGCGGGAGCCGGGGAGACCCAGTACTTC. The V gene is TRBV4-1, the J gene TRBJ2-5, with 8 positions matching TRBD2. Per the germline V gene, CDR1 is MGHRA and CDR2 is YSYEKL. The CDR3 runs to 15 residues. V lost 2 bases to trimming and J lost 5 bases; unmatched junction nucleotides: 7.

V gene TRBV6-4 combines with J gene TRBJ1-5; tentative D call: TRBD1 (5 bases). The CDR3 is 16 residues long. Germline V gene data show CDR1 as MRHNA and CDR2 as SNTAGT. Trimming cost V 0 bases and J 4 bases, with 13 bases left between them. CDR3 in amino acids: CASSDSTGKGNQPQHF. The CDR3 DNA is TGTGCCAGCAGTGACTCTACCGGGAAGGGGAATCAGCCCCAGCATTTT.

The chain combines TRBV6-6 with TRBJ2-5; D is unresolved. The CDR3 runs to 14 residues. V was clipped by 6 bases and J by 2 bases, with 13 bases between them. Germline CDR1 reads MNHNY; CDR2 reads SVGAGI (reference sequence). CDR3 in amino acids: CASSLTFGQETQYF. The CDR3 DNA is TGTGCCAGCAGCTTAACTTTTGGGCAAGAGACCCAGTACTTC.

V is TRBV4-1 and J is TRBJ1-2; no reliable D call. Germline CDR1 reads MGHRA; CDR2 reads YSYEKL. The CDR3 is made up of 16 amino acids. Trimming shortened V by 2 bases and J by 3 bases, and 16 bases separated the two germline ends. CDR3 DNA sequence: TGCGCCAGCAGCCAACCCCGGGAGGGCCCTCACTATGGCTACACCTTC. Its translation is CASSQPREGPHYGYTF.

V is TRBV7-2 and J is TRBJ1-5; D remains unclear. Trimming stripped 1 base from V and 0 bases from J, with 10 bases between. Germline CDR1 and CDR2: SGHTA and FQGNSA. The CDR3 spans 16 residues. This CDR3 reads CASSLVGGGSNQPQHF. DNA of the CDR3: TGTGCCAGCAGCTTAGTGGGTGGCGGTAGCAATCAGCCCCAGCATTTT. The full variable domain, rest sourced from reference TRBV7-2 and TRBJ1-5, is GAGVSQSPSNKVTEKGKDVELRCDPISGHTALYWYRQSLGQGLEFLIYFQGNSAPDKSGLPSDRFSAERTGGSVSTLTIQRTQQEDSAVYLCASSLVGGGSNQPQHFGDGTRLSIL.

J is TRBJ2-7 and V is TRBV15; D unresolved. The length of the CDR3 is 12 residues. Deletions cut 1 base from V and 4 bases from J, with 5 bases between. Germline V gene sequence: CDR1 LNHNV, CDR2 YYDKDF (reference sequence). In DNA, the CDR3 is TGTGCCACCAGCAGAGGGATTTACGAGCAGTACTTC. As protein: CATSRGIYEQYF.

The chain combines TRBV5-4 with TRBJ2-5, with 9 bases identical to TRBD1. The germline V gene encodes CDR1 SGHNT and CDR2 YYREEE (reference sequence). The CDR3 contains 14 residues. The V and J ends lost 4 bases and 1 base, in that order; junction bases with no gene match: 2. CDR3 residues: CASSATGGQETQYF. DNA for the CDR3: TGTGCCAGCAGCGCGACAGGGGGCCAAGAGACCCAGTACTTC.

The chain carries TRBV30 and TRBJ2-1, with TRBD2 matching over 11 bases. This CDR3 contains 19 residues. V lost 4 bases to trimming and J lost 0 bases; unmatched junction nucleotides: 14. Germline assignment: CDR1 GTSNPN and CDR2 SVGIG (reference sequence). CDR3 DNA: TGTGCCTGGATTCCGGCTAGCGGGAGGCTCCGGAGCTCCTACAATGAGCAGTTCTTC. Its protein is CAWIPASGRLRSSYNEQFF. The variable domain in full, with the rest retrieved from reference TRBV30 and TRBJ2-1, is SQTIHQWPATLVQPVGSPLSLECTVEGTSNPNLYWYRQAAGRGLQLLFYSVGIGQISSEVPQNLSASRPQDRQFILSSKKLLLSDSGFYLCAWIPASGRLRSSYNEQFFGPGTRLTVL.

This chain links TRBV9 with TRBJ1-1; 9 bases fit TRBD1. The germline CDR1 and CDR2 sequences are SGDLS and YYNGEE. This CDR3 has 16 residues. Trimming removed 4 bases from V and 7 bases from J; junction bases left unmatched: 14. CDR3 bases: TGTGCCAGCAGCCCCGGACAGGGGAGGTTGTCTATTGAAGCTTTCTTT. Protein product: CASSPGQGRLSIEAFF.

The chain has TRBV6-1 and TRBJ2-7; D unclear. The CDR3 loop spans 13 amino acids. Germline V gene lookup returns CDR1 MNHNS and CDR2 SASEGT. The V end was cut by 3 bases, the J end by 4 bases, with 10 bases between. The CDR3 DNA is TGTGCCAGCAGTGACCTCGACACATACGAGCAGTACTTC. It specifies CASSDLDTYEQYF.

The table lists this clone with a count of one. This chain joins TRBV7-9 and TRBJ1-2, with D possibly matching TRBD1 (6 bases). The CDR3 is made up of 15 amino acids. Trimming pared 4 bases from V and 2 bases from J, leaving 14 bases between. Germline values: CDR1 SEHNR, CDR2 FQNEAQ (reference sequence). DNA of the CDR3: TGTGCCAGCAGCTCGGGGGGGCAGTTAAACTATGGCTACACCTTC. Its protein is CASSSGGQLNYGYTF.

The V and J genes are TRBV5-6 and TRBJ2-7; 7 bases are a match to TRBD1. The V segment lost 3 bases and the J segment 3 bases; nucleotides outside the gene matches: 12. CDR1 is SGHDT and CDR2 is YYEEEE in the germline V gene. The CDR3 is made up of 16 amino acids. The CDR3 here is CASSSFTGTAYYEQYF. DNA of the CDR3: TGTGCCAGCAGCTCTTTTACCGGGACAGCCTACTACGAGCAGTACTTC.